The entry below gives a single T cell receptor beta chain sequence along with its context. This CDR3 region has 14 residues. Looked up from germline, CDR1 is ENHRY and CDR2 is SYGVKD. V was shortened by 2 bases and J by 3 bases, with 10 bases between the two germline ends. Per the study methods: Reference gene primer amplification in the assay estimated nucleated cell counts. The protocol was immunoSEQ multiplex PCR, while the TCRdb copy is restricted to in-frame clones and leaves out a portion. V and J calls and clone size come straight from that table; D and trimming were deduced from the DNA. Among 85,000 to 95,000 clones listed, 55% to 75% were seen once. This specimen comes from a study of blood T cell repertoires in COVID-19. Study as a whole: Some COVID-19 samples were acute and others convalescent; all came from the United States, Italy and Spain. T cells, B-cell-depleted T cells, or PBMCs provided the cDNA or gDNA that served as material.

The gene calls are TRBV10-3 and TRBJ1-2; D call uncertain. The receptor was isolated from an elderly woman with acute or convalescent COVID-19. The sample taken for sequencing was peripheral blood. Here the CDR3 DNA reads TGTGCCATCAGTGAGGTCCCAGTCTACTATGGCTACACCTTC. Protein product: CAISEVPVYYGYTF.